Listed below are T cell receptor beta chains from one sample, sequenced in a study of cytomegalovirus exposure and HLA in healthy donors. Generated by immunoSEQ multiplex PCR, the TCRdb table keeps only in-frame clones and is missing some. The sample has about 130,000 clones; over 60% are singletons. Material: PBMCs. These receptor sequences come from a human donor in good health. CDR3s include the opening cysteine and the closing phenylalanine or tryptophan. D genes are given only for firm matches. Rows give clone size only sometimes, using once, few, many, or a class for an expanded clone.

V gene	D gene	J gene	clone size	CDR3 DNA	CDR3 protein
TRBV7-9	NA	TRBJ1-1	NA	TGTGCCAGCAGCTCCGGCGGGGGATTGGAAGCTTTCTTT	CASSSGGGLEAFF
TRBV4-2	TRBD2	TRBJ2-1	NA	TGTGCCAGCAGTCTTTCAGCGGGGGGGCACTTCAATGAGCAGTTCTTC	CASSLSAGGHFNEQFF
TRBV5-1	NA	TRBJ2-1	NA	TGCGCCAGCAGCGGGGGGTGGGGCGACAATGAGCAGTTCTTC	CASSGGWGDNEQFF
TRBV6-1	TRBD2	TRBJ2-1	NA	TGTGCCAGCAGTGAAATGGGGCGGGGGGTCTACAATGAGCAGTTCTTC	CASSEMGRGVYNEQFF
TRBV4-2	NA	TRBJ2-3	NA	TGTGCCAGCAGCCAAGAGGGGGGGGGCCACCCAGATACGCAGTATTTT	CASSQEGGGHPDTQYF
TRBV11-2	NA	TRBJ2-2	NA	TGTGCCAGCAGACCCGTCAGGGGTAACACCGGGGAGCTGTTTTTT	CASRPVRGNTGELFF
TRBV21-1	NA	TRBJ1-4	many	TGTGCCAGCAGCAAAGCAGGGGGCCCCGATGAAAAACTGTTTTTT	CASSKAGGPDEKLFF
TRBV11-3	TRBD2	TRBJ2-1	NA	TGTGCCAGCAGCTTAGATGGGGCGGGGGGACGGGGTGAGCAGTTCTTC	CASSLDGAGGRGEQFF
TRBV5-1	TRBD2	TRBJ2-7	NA	TGCGCCAGCAGCTTGGTACTAGCGGAAAGCTCCTACGAGCAGTACTTC	CASSLVLAESSYEQYF
TRBV6-6	NA	TRBJ1-2	once	TGTGCCACCCTAGACGGAAGCTATGGCTACACCTTC	CATLDGSYGYTF
TRBV5-1	TRBD2	TRBJ2-2	NA	TGCGCCAGCAGCTTGGCACTAGCGGCCACCGGGGAGCTGTTTTTT	CASSLALAATGELFF
TRBV19	NA	TRBJ2-5	NA	TGTGCCAGTAGTATTCGCGCACGGGGGACAGCTCAAGAGACCCAGTACTTC	CASSIRARGTAQETQYF
TRBV7-8	TRBD1	TRBJ1-6	few	TGTGCCAGCAGCTTAGCCCGGACAGGGAATTCACCCCTCCACTTT	CASSLARTGNSPLHF
TRBV7-9	TRBD1	TRBJ1-2	NA	TGTGCCAGCAGCCCCGACAGGGTCCTCGGCTACACCTTC	CASSPDRVLGYTF
TRBV7-9	NA	TRBJ2-7	NA	TGTGCCAGCAGCTCAGCTAGGACTAACGCCGAGCAGTACTTC	CASSSARTNAEQYF
TRBV6-5	NA	TRBJ1-2	NA	TGTGCCAGCGGACTACCTGGGGGGGCATCCTATGGCTACACCTTC	CASGLPGGASYGYTF
TRBV4-1	NA	TRBJ1-5	NA	TGCGCCAGCAGCCTTCCCCGGGACAAAGATCCTAATCAGCCCCAGCATTTT	CASSLPRDKDPNQPQHF
TRBV6-1	TRBD1	TRBJ1-5	NA	TGTGCCAGCAGAAAAGGGGGGACAGCTAATCAGCCCCAGCATTTT	CASRKGGTANQPQHF
TRBV2	TRBD1	TRBJ1-6	NA	TGTGCCAGCAGTGAAACGCGGGACAGATATAATTCACCCCTCCACTTT	CASSETRDRYNSPLHF
TRBV11-2	TRBD1	TRBJ1-6	NA	TGTGCCTGCCAGGGGGGCAGGAATTCACCCCTCCACTTT	CACQGGRNSPLHF
TRBV5-1	NA	TRBJ2-2	NA	TGCGCCAGCAGCTTGAGGTCTCAGGCCGGGGAGCTGTTTTTT	CASSLRSQAGELFF
TRBV6-6	NA	TRBJ2-5	NA	TGTGCCAGCAGTTACGACAGCCAAGAGACCCAGTACTTC	CASSYDSQETQYF
TRBV6-1	NA	TRBJ1-5	few	TGTGCCAGCAGTCTAGAACGCAATCAGCCCCAGCATTTT	CASSLERNQPQHF
TRBV2	TRBD1	TRBJ1-6	once	TGTGACAGCAGCATACGAGGACAGGGAAATTCACCCCTCCACTTT	CDSSIRGQGNSPLHF
TRBV9	NA	TRBJ1-2	NA	TGTGCCAGCAGCTTGGGAGGGGTTTCAGGAAGGACTAACTATGGCTACACCTTC	CASSLGGVSGRTNYGYTF
TRBV6-1	TRBD2	TRBJ2-7	NA	TGTGCCAGCAGTTATCCCGGGGGGATCTACGAGCAGTACTTC	CASSYPGGIYEQYF
TRBV6-6	TRBD1	TRBJ1-6	NA	TGTGCCAGCGACAAGACAGGGGTATCTAATTCATCCCTCCACTTT	CASDKTGVSNSSLHF
TRBV18	NA	TRBJ2-3	NA	TGTGCCAGCTCACGACTAATGACTTTATTGGGCACAGATACGCAGTATTTT	CASSRLMTLLGTDTQYF
TRBV6-5	NA	TRBJ2-7	NA	TGTGCCAGCAGCAATCAGGGGTGGGGCTCCTACGAGCAGTACTTC	CASSNQGWGSYEQYF
TRBV4-2	TRBD1	TRBJ1-2	NA	TGTGCCAGCAGCCAAATGGACAGGTACTATGGCTACACCTTC	CASSQMDRYYGYTF
TRBV18	NA	TRBJ2-3	NA	TGTGCCAGCTCACCGCGGGGTGGGCCTAGTAGCACAGATACGCAGTATTTT	CASSPRGGPSSTDTQYF
TRBV10-3	NA	TRBJ2-3	NA	TGTGCCATCAGTGACAATGACTATCCTAGCACAGATACGCAGTATTTT	CAISDNDYPSTDTQYF
TRBV28	TRBD1	TRBJ1-5	NA	TGTGCCAGCAGGAGACAGGGGGATGGCAATCAGCCCCAGCATTTT	CASRRQGDGNQPQHF
TRBV15	NA	TRBJ1-5	NA	TGTGCCACTTCCCTGGGACAAACAAATCAGCCCCAGCATTTT	CATSLGQTNQPQHF
TRBV13	NA	TRBJ1-1	NA	TGTGCCAGCAGCTCACACAGGACTGAAGCTTTCTTT	CASSSHRTEAFF